The 24 T cell receptor beta chains presented below share a single source sample, sequenced in a study of T-cell reconstitution after alpha-beta-depleted transplantation in children. TCRbeta library construction was performed incorporating unique molecular identifiers. Each CDR3 protein is one row after TCRdb ran MiXCR on the PCR reads. This table has around 200,000 distinct CDR3 sequences, 6.5% to 7.5% appearing once. The specimen comprised PBMCs from the stem cell graft donor, sampled from the stem cell graft. The receptors derive from a human donor who donated a stem cell graft to a child with Wiskott-Aldrich syndrome.

This clonotype was detected ten times or more. The rearrangement joins TRBV12-3 or TRBV12-4 to TRBJ2-7, with 7 bases that match TRBD1. V lost 8 bases, J lost 3 bases, and 22 bases stayed unmatched. The CDR3 covers 18 residues. CDR3 sequence (DNA): TGTGCCAGCGGGACCGGGCAGGGGGTGACTTTTCGATACTACGAGCAGTACTTC. Its translation is CASGTGQGVTFRYYEQYF.

Comment on this clonotype: Being one base from a much bigger clone, this may be a read error. The V call is TRBV10-3, the J call TRBJ2-3, with 7 nucleotides matching TRBD1. This CDR3 is 16 amino acids long. Germline V gene data show CDR1 as ENHRY and CDR2 as SYGVKD. V lost 3 bases to trimming and J lost 4 bases; unmatched junction nucleotides: 10. CDR3 DNA: TGTGCCATCAGTGAATGGCAGGGGGTAAGCGCAGATACGCAGTATTTT. Protein: CAISEWQGVSADTQYF.

This clonotype occurred many times. The CDR3 here is CATSDPDSEGQPQHF. The CDR3 nucleotides read TGTGCCACCAGTGATCCCGACAGCGAAGGTCAGCCCCAGCATTTT. The V call is TRBV24-1, the J call TRBJ1-5, with a possible D match to TRBD1 (5 bases). Looked up from germline, CDR1 is KGHDR and CDR2 is SFDVKD. The CDR3 extends over 15 amino acids. V lost 3 bases and J 6 bases, leaving 14 bases between the germline ends.

There are many counts of this clonotype. The rearrangement links TRBV7-2 to TRBJ2-7; TRBD1 might be the D (5 bases). Between the trimmed V and J ends, which lost 2 bases and 2 bases, there was a span of 19 bases. Germline CDR1 SGHTA, CDR2 FQGNSA. CDR3 size: 17 residues. In DNA, the CDR3 is TGTGCCAGCAGCTTACTGGTCCTAGGGGTGGACCCCTACGAGCAGTACTTC. Translating gives CASSLLVLGVDPYEQYF.

This clonotype was seen repeatedly, ten times or more. The V and J genes are TRBV9 and TRBJ2-7; D is uncertain. CDR1 SGDLS and CDR2 YYNGEE come from the germline V gene. V lost 1 base, J lost 1 base, and 12 bases lay in between. The length of the CDR3 is 15 residues. In nucleotides, the CDR3 is TGTGCCAGCAGCGTATCAGACTTCCCGTCCTACGAGCAGTACTTC. This sequence encodes CASSVSDFPSYEQYF.

The chain joins TRBV12-3 or TRBV12-4 to TRBJ2-3, with 7 bases lining up with TRBD2. The CDR3 loop spans 13 amino acids. V lost 5 bases, J lost 5 bases, and 4 bases stayed unmatched. The CDR3 reads CASSRDYVDTQYF. The CDR3 DNA reads as TGTGCCAGCAGTCGGGACTACGTAGATACGCAGTATTTT.

This clonotype came up a few times. The chain combines TRBV27 with TRBJ2-1; 8 bases map to TRBD1. This CDR3 region has 13 residues. Unmatched junction bases numbered 8, after V lost 6 bases and J lost 10 bases. CDR1 MNHEY and CDR2 SMNVEV come from the germline V gene (reference sequence). The CDR3 protein is CASRVQGGGEQFF. As DNA, the CDR3 is TGTGCCAGCAGGGTACAGGGGGGTGGGGAGCAGTTCTTC.

At least ten counts were recorded for this clonotype. The chain joins TRBV6-4 to TRBJ2-2; 7 bases are shared with TRBD2. The ends lost 0 bases at V and 3 bases at J; junction bases unmatched: 7. CDR3 size: 17 residues. Germline-derived CDR1 and CDR2 are MRHNA and SNTAGT. The CDR3 coding sequence is TGTGCCAGCAGTGACTCGAGCGCCCGGGGGGACACCGGGGAGCTGTTTTTT. It is translated as CASSDSSARGDTGELFF.

This clonotype has a count of ten or more. This rearrangement joins TRBV5-5 to TRBJ2-7; 12 bases are a match to TRBD2. After removal of 3 bases from V and 2 bases from J, the junction contained 3 bases not matched to a gene. The CDR3 consists of 15 residues. Germline loops: CDR1 SGHKS, CDR2 YYEKEE (reference sequence). The CDR3 DNA is TGTGCCAGCAGCTCGGGACTAGCGGGTGCCTACGAGCAGTACTTC. Its translation is CASSSGLAGAYEQYF.

There are many counts of this clonotype. This chain connects TRBV7-9 to TRBJ2-1; 9 bases line up with TRBD1. With 5 bases clipped from V and 3 bases from J, the junction kept 5 bases outside the gene matches. This CDR3 comprises 15 residues. Germline lookup yields CDR1 SEHNR and CDR2 FQNEAQ (reference sequence). CDR3: CASSPRQGVYNEQFF. The CDR3 nucleotides read TGTGCCAGCAGCCCAAGACAGGGGGTCTACAATGAGCAGTTCTTC.

This clonotype was observed at least ten times. V usage is TRBV12-3 or TRBV12-4 and J usage is TRBJ2-1; the D gene could be TRBD1 or TRBD2 (5 bases each). CDR3 length: 15 amino acids. Trimming cost V 1 base and J 10 bases, with 17 bases left between them. The CDR3 here is CASSLDGGGEREQFF. In DNA form, the CDR3 reads TGTGCCAGCAGTTTAGATGGGGGTGGAGAAAGAGAGCAGTTCTTC.

This clonotype appeared many times. V usage is TRBV12-3 or TRBV12-4 and J usage is TRBJ1-1; possibly TRBD1 for D (5 bases). CDR3 length equals 13 residues. Between the trimmed V and J ends, which lost 1 base and 11 bases, there was a span of 14 bases. The CDR3 DNA is TGTGCCAGCAGTTTAGGTCAGGGTTCGGGGGCTTTCTTT. It translates to CASSLGQGSGAFF.

The sample holds many counts of this clonotype. This chain joins TRBV20-1 and TRBJ1-2, with D possibly TRBD1 on 6 matching bases. The V and J ends lost 6 bases and 5 bases respectively, with 16 bases between them. CDR3 length equals 13 residues. Germline assignment: CDR1 DFQATT and CDR2 SNEGSKA (reference sequence). In DNA form, the CDR3 reads TGCAGTGCCCTGAGGCAGGGGCCGTATGGCTACACCTTC. Its protein product is CSALRQGPYGYTF.

This clonotype was found many times. The V gene is TRBV10-3, the J gene TRBJ2-1, with 7 positions matching TRBD2. V was clipped by 2 bases and J by 0 bases; unmatched bases: 4. The CDR3 runs 16 residues. The germline gives CDR1 ENHRY, CDR2 SYGVKD. For the CDR3, the DNA is TGTGCCATCAGTGAGGGACTAGTGAGCTCCTACAATGAGCAGTTCTTC. Encoded protein: CAISEGLVSSYNEQFF.

This clonotype was counted only a few times. V usage is TRBV7-8 and J usage is TRBJ1-5, with 9 bases aligning to TRBD1. J was trimmed by 6 bases and V by 1 base; bases with no gene match: 7. The CDR3 contains 16 residues. Germline V gene data show CDR1 as SGHVS and CDR2 as FQNEAQ. CDR3 nucleotides: TGTGCCAGCAGCTTAGGGGGGGGACAGGGCGGTCAGCCCCAGCATTTT. It codes for CASSLGGGQGGQPQHF.

This clonotype appeared many times. This chain joins TRBV29-1 and TRBJ2-5, with 8 bases fitting TRBD2. With 3 bases clipped from V and 3 bases from J, the junction kept 3 bases outside the gene matches. The CDR3 is 13 residues long. Looked up from germline, CDR1 is SQVTM and CDR2 is ANQGSEA. As DNA, the CDR3 is TGCAGCGTTGACCCGCGGGGGGAAGAGACCCAGTACTTC. It is translated as CSVDPRGEETQYF.

This clonotype has a count of ten or more. The rearrangement joins TRBV28 to TRBJ2-7; no clear D. V lost 10 bases and J lost 3, with 13 bases in between. CDR1 is MDHEN and CDR2 is SYDVKM in the germline V gene. The CDR3 is made up of 12 amino acids. CDR3 loop: CATGILVYEQYF. DNA of the CDR3: TGTGCCACCGGTATTCTCGTCTACGAGCAGTACTTC.

At least ten counts were recorded for this clonotype. This chain joins TRBV12-3 or TRBV12-4 and TRBJ1-3, with unresolved D. Trimming removed 8 bases from V and 0 bases from J, with 8 bases in between. The CDR3 consists of 13 residues. This CDR3 reads CASVVDSGNTIYF. CDR3 in DNA: TGTGCCAGCGTGGTGGACTCTGGAAACACCATATATTTT.

CDR3 sequence: CASSGSARQNTEAFF. CDR3 bases: TGCGCCAGCAGTGGGTCCGCGCGGCAGAACACTGAAGCTTTCTTT. The V and J genes are TRBV10-2 and TRBJ1-1; D ambiguous. This CDR3 contains 15 residues. The ends were cut back, 4 bases at V and 1 base at J, with 13 bases in the middle. Germline assignment: CDR1 WSHSY and CDR2 SAAADI.

The table lists this clonotype with a few counts. The chain recombines TRBV2 with TRBJ1-2; TRBD1 is a possible D gene (5 bases). Trimming left V 6 bases short and J 4 bases short, with 12 bases between. This CDR3 has 13 amino acids. Germline V lookup: CDR1 SNHLY, CDR2 FYNNEI. In DNA, the CDR3 is TGTGCCAGCAGCGAGGGACCGCTCTATGGCTACACCTTC. This sequence encodes CASSEGPLYGYTF.

This clonotype was counted ten times or more. The chain couples TRBV6-1 to TRBJ1-5; possible D gene TRBD1, 6 bases. The CDR3 is 15 amino acids. Germline V gene data show CDR1 as MNHNS and CDR2 as SASEGT. Between the trimmed V and J ends, which lost 3 bases and 6 bases, there was a span of 15 bases. CDR3 sequence: CASSDRGGTGQPQHF. The CDR3 DNA reads TGTGCCAGCAGTGACAGGGGAGGAACAGGTCAGCCCCAGCATTTT.

V is TRBV6-4 and J is TRBJ2-3; D might be TRBD1 or TRBD2, each matching 5 bases. Looked up from germline, CDR1 is MRHNA and CDR2 is SNTAGT. The CDR3 is made up of 15 amino acids. V lost 4 bases and J lost 0, with 11 bases in between. The CDR3 DNA reads TGTGCCAGCAGTGTGGGACGCACAAGCACAGATACGCAGTATTTT. Amino acid sequence: CASSVGRTSTDTQYF.

The genes are TRBV5-1 and TRBJ2-1, with 7 bases matching TRBD1. The CDR3 is 14 amino acids. The V gene's germline CDR1 is SGHRS and CDR2 YFSETQ. J lost 7 bases, V lost 5 bases, and 9 bases had no gene match. This chain's CDR3 is CASSLGQEINEQFF. DNA of the CDR3: TGCGCCAGCAGTCTTGGACAGGAAATAAATGAGCAGTTCTTC.

The chain links TRBV30 to TRBJ2-7; D is unclear. This CDR3 is 11 amino acids long. Trimming removed 5 bases from V and 9 bases from J, with 14 bases in between. Per the germline V gene, CDR1 is GTSNPN and CDR2 is SVGIG (reference sequence). CDR3 sequence (DNA): TGTGCCTGGGCTCTGGGCTCTGCGCAGTACTTC. It translates to CAWALGSAQYF.